This T cell receptor (beta chain) was identified in a study of T cell responses to AZD1222 COVID-19 vaccine. Study-wide findings and caveats: Among spike-specific TCRs, nearly half reportedly target unmutated variant regions.

Generated by immunoSEQ multiplex PCR, the TCRdb table keeps only in-frame clones and is missing some. The data contain fewer than 130,000 clones, 80% to 95% of them singletons. The V end was cut by 1 base, the J end by 0 bases, with 16 bases between. Germline V gene lookup returns CDR1 SGHTA and CDR2 FQGNSA. There are 17 residues in the CDR3. Concerning this clone itself: The antigen is not known.

This chain uses TRBV7-2 with TRBJ2-7, with D uncertain. The TCR originated in an adult who received the AZD1222 COVID-19 vaccine. Sequences were derived from peripheral blood, sampled 28 days after the second AZD1222 dose. CDR3 protein: CASSLVRAGLISYEQYF. The CDR3, as DNA: TGTGCCAGCAGCTTAGTAAGGGCCGGGTTAATCTCCTACGAGCAGTACTTC.